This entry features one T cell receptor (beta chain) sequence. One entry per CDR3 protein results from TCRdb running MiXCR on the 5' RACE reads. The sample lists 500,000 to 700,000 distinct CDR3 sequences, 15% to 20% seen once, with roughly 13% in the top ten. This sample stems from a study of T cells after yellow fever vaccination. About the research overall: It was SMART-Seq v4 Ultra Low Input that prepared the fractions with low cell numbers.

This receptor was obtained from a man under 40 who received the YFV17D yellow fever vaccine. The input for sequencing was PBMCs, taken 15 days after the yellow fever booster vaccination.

The CDR3, as DNA: TGTGCCAGCAGTTTTGGGCGCTCCTACAATGAGCAGTTCTTC. Amino acids: CASSFGRSYNEQFF. The V and J genes are TRBV27 and TRBJ2-1; D uncertain. Trimming took 3 bases from V and 0 from J, leaving 6 bases between them. Germline V CDR1 and CDR2: MNHEY, SMNVEV (reference sequence). The CDR3 length is 14 residues.